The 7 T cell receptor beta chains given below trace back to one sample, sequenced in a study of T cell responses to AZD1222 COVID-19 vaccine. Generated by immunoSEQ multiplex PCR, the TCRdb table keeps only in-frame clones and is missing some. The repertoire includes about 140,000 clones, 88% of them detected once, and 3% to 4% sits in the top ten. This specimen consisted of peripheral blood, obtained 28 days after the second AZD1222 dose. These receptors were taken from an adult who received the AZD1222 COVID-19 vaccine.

The CDR3 DNA sequence: TGTGCCATCAGTGAGGATGGGATCAGAGATACGCAGTATTTT. This codes for CAISEDGIRDTQYF. The chain employs TRBV10-3 and TRBJ2-3; no clear D gene. The CDR3 has 14 amino acids. The V end was cut by 2 bases, the J end by 5 bases, with 11 bases between. The germline gives CDR1 ENHRY, CDR2 SYGVKD.

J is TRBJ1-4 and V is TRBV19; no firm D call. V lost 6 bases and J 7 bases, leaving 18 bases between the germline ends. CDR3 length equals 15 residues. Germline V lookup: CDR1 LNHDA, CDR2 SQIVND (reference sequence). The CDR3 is CASRSGAGRSEKLFF. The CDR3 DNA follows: TGTGCCAGTAGATCAGGAGCGGGCCGCAGTGAAAAACTGTTTTTT.

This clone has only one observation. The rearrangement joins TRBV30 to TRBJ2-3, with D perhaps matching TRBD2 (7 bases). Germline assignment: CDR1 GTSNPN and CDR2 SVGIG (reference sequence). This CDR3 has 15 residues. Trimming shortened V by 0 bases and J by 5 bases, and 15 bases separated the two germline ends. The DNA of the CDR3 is TGTGCCTGGAGTGTACCGGGGGGCAGGGGAGATACGCAGTATTTT. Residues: CAWSVPGGRGDTQYF.

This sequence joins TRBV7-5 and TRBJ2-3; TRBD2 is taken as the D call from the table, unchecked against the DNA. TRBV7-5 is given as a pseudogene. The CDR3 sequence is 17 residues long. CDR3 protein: CARSLSSLAIRTDTQYF. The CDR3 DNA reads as TGTGCCAGAAGCTTAAGCTCACTAGCGATCCGCACAGATACGCAGTATTTT.

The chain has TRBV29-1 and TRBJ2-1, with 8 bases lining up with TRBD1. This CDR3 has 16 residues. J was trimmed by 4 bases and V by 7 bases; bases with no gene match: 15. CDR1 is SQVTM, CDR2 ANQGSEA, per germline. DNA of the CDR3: TGCAGCGGGCGGACAGGGCAGCCCCATTCATACAATGAGCAGTTCTTC. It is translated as CSGRTGQPHSYNEQFF.

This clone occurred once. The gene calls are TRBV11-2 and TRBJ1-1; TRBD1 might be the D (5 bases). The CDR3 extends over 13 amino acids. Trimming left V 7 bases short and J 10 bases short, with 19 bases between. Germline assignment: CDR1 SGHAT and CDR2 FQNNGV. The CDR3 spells CASTKSEGFGAFF. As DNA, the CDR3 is TGTGCCAGCACCAAATCCGAGGGGTTTGGAGCTTTCTTT.

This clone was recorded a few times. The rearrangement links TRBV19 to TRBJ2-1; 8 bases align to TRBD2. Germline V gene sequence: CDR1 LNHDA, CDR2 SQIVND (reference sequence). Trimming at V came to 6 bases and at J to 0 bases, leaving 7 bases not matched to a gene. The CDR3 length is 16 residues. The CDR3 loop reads CASRPRSGSSYNEQFF. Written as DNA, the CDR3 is TGTGCCAGTAGACCAAGAAGCGGGAGCTCCTACAATGAGCAGTTCTTC. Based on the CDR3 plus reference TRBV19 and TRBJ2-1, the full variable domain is DGGITQSPKYLFRKEGQNVTLSCEQNLNHDAMYWYRQDPGQGLRLIYYSQIVNDFQKGDIAEGYSVSREKKESFPLTVTSAQKNPTAFYLCASRPRSGSSYNEQFFGPGTRLTVL.